This passage covers 30 T cell receptor beta chains from one sample sequenced in a study of control samples from healthy donors and cancer patients. Only in-frame clones appear in the TCRdb table, and some are missing; sequencing was by immunoSEQ multiplex PCR. The top ten clones hold less than 6% of a sample with approximately 140,000 clones, approximately 94% of them seen once. Specimen: blood. The receptor source for this set is a man between 18 and 35 years old in good health.

V usage is TRBV30 and J usage is TRBJ2-5; D may be TRBD1 (7 bases). The CDR3 loop spans 15 amino acids. Germline CDR1 GTSNPN, CDR2 SVGIG (reference sequence). The V end was cut by 0 bases, the J end by 9 bases, with 20 bases between. The CDR3 loop reads CAWSVSGQGGSAQYF. The CDR3 DNA is TGTGCCTGGAGTGTATCGGGCCAGGGGGGATCGGCCCAGTACTTC. Full variable domain (rest looked up from reference TRBV30 and TRBJ2-5): SQTIHQWPATLVQPVGSPLSLECTVEGTSNPNLYWYRQAAGRGLQLLFYSVGIGQISSEVPQNLSASRPQDRQFILSSKKLLLSDSGFYLCAWSVSGQGGSAQYFGPGTRLLVL.

This chain uses TRBV7-2 with TRBJ1-2, with 9 bases fitting TRBD1. The ends lost 6 bases at V and 8 bases at J; junction bases unmatched: 16. Germline values: CDR1 SGHTA, CDR2 FQGNSA. CDR3 length: 16 residues. Here the CDR3 reads CASRYGPGQGSGGYTF. As DNA, the CDR3 is TGTGCCAGCAGGTATGGACCGGGACAGGGCTCAGGAGGCTACACCTTC.

This sequence joins TRBV2 and TRBJ2-1, with 7 bases that match TRBD1. CDR1 is SNHLY, CDR2 FYNNEI, per germline. The V segment lost 7 bases and the J segment 2 bases; nucleotides outside the gene matches: 8. This CDR3 has 15 amino acids. The DNA for the CDR3 is TGTGCCAGCATCTTGGACAGGAGGCCCTACAATGAGCAGTTCTTC. As protein: CASILDRRPYNEQFF.

V is TRBV19 and J is TRBJ2-2; possible D gene TRBD2, 5 bases. Trimming took off 6 bases at V and 3 bases at J, with 11 bases between the two ends. CDR1 LNHDA and CDR2 SQIVND come from the germline V gene (reference sequence). The CDR3 is 14 residues long. The CDR3 region is CASRGGAYTGELFF. The DNA of the CDR3 is TGTGCCAGTAGAGGAGGTGCTTACACCGGGGAGCTGTTTTTT.

The chain combines TRBV27 with TRBJ2-7, with 8 bases that match TRBD1. The CDR3 is 15 residues long. Germline CDR1 MNHEY, CDR2 SMNVEV (reference sequence). Trimming removed 2 bases from V and 3 bases from J; junction bases left unmatched: 6. Here the CDR3 reads CASSLRGTGSYEQYF. In DNA form, the CDR3 reads TGTGCCAGCAGTTTAAGAGGGACAGGAAGCTACGAGCAGTACTTC.

CDR3 sequence reads: CAISGGMEGAQKLFF. The DNA of the CDR3 is TGTGCCATCAGTGGGGGTATGGAGGGGGCGCAGAAACTGTTTTTT. The chain combines TRBV10-3 with TRBJ1-4; TRBD1 matches 7 bases. The CDR3 totals 15 residues. V lost 4 bases to trimming and J lost 11 bases; unmatched junction nucleotides: 13. In germline, CDR1 is ENHRY, CDR2 SYGVKD.

This chain uses TRBV30 with TRBJ2-5; 7 bases line up with TRBD1. The CDR3 has 13 residues. Germline V gene data show CDR1 as GTSNPN and CDR2 as SVGIG (reference sequence). With 5 bases clipped from V and 2 bases from J, the junction kept 5 bases outside the gene matches. The CDR3 protein is CAWEGAGQETQYF. The CDR3 DNA is TGTGCCTGGGAGGGGGCAGGGCAAGAGACCCAGTACTTC.

The chain combines TRBV27 with TRBJ2-7; tentative D call: TRBD1 (6 bases). V dropped 5 bases and J dropped 2 bases, with 16 bases sitting between them. The CDR3 is 15 residues long. The V gene's germline CDR1 is MNHEY and CDR2 SMNVEV (reference sequence). The CDR3 is CASSARGGDTYEQYF. The CDR3 DNA follows: TGTGCCAGCAGTGCCAGAGGGGGAGACACCTACGAGCAGTACTTC.

This rearrangement joins TRBV27 to TRBJ2-6, with no clear D. This CDR3 comprises 19 residues. Germline V gene data show CDR1 as MNHEY and CDR2 as SMNVEV (reference sequence). Trimming pared 2 bases from V and 0 bases from J, leaving 17 bases between. The CDR3 here is CASSLITANYYSGANVLTF. In DNA, the CDR3 is TGTGCCAGCAGTTTAATCACAGCCAACTACTACTCTGGGGCCAACGTCCTGACTTTC. The whole variable domain, remainder taken from reference TRBV27 and TRBJ2-6, is EAQVTQNPRYLITVTGKKLTVTCSQNMNHEYMSWYRQDPGLGLRQIYYSMNVEVTDKGDVPEGYKVSRKEKRNFPLILESPSPNQTSLYFCASSLITANYYSGANVLTFGAGSRLTVL.

In this sample, this clone turned up once. The J gene is TRBJ2-3, the V gene TRBV6-5; perhaps TRBD1 as D (7 bases). In germline, CDR1 is MNHEY, CDR2 SVGAGI. The V gene lost 8 bases and the J gene lost 2 bases, with 17 bases spanning the gap. The CDR3 sequence is 15 residues long. CDR3 bases: TGTGCCAGCGCGGGGACAGAGTCCTACACAGATACGCAGTATTTT. Amino acids: CASAGTESYTDTQYF.

This chain connects TRBV6-5 to TRBJ1-6; D remains ambiguous. Germline V lookup: CDR1 MNHEY, CDR2 SVGAGI. The CDR3 totals 12 residues. Trimming stripped 8 bases from V and 9 bases from J, with 11 bases between. The CDR3 loop is CASGFRFSPLHF. The CDR3 region has the DNA TGTGCCAGCGGATTCAGGTTTTCACCCCTCCACTTT.

The chain has TRBV7-2 and TRBJ1-1; D unresolved. Germline CDR1 and CDR2: SGHTA and FQGNSA. V lost 3 bases and J 1 base, leaving 9 bases between the germline ends. The CDR3 contains 14 residues. In DNA form, the CDR3 reads TGTGCCAGCAGCTTCGGGGATGCGAACACTGAAGCTTTCTTT. Translation: CASSFGDANTEAFF.

The genes are TRBV4-3 and TRBJ2-7; D is unclear. CDR1 and CDR2 from the germline V gene are LGHNA and YSLEER. Trimming shortened V by 0 bases and J by 6 bases, and 15 bases separated the two germline ends. The length of the CDR3 is 15 residues. DNA for the CDR3: TGCGCCAGCAGCCAAGATCGTAGTTTTGTGTCCGAGCAGTACTTC. The encoded protein is CASSQDRSFVSEQYF.

This chain links TRBV10-1 with TRBJ1-1, with TRBD1 matching over 7 bases. This CDR3 has 13 amino acids. Germline V gene data show CDR1 as WNHNN and CDR2 as SYGVQD (reference sequence). V trimming: 5 bases; J trimming: 5 bases; junction bases outside the gene matches: 5. The CDR3 protein is CASSMNRGTEAFF. The CDR3 coding sequence is TGCGCCAGCAGTATGAACAGGGGAACTGAAGCTTTCTTT.

The chain carries TRBV30 and TRBJ2-2; TRBD1 might be the D (6 bases). The CDR3 loop spans 14 amino acids. V was trimmed by 0 bases and J by 7 bases, leaving 12 bases between them. The germline V gene has CDR1 GTSNPN and CDR2 SVGIG (reference sequence). CDR3 amino acids: CAWSVSQGSGELFF. CDR3 DNA sequence: TGTGCCTGGAGTGTTAGCCAGGGGAGCGGGGAGCTGTTTTTT.

This chain links TRBV11-2 with TRBJ2-5; D gene unclear. V was pared by 6 bases and J by 9 bases, with 20 bases between. In germline, CDR1 is SGHAT, CDR2 FQNNGV. The CDR3 length is 14 residues. CDR3 amino acids: CASSLLPGPGAQYF. CDR3 bases: TGTGCCAGCAGTCTCCTTCCGGGTCCTGGGGCCCAGTACTTC.

This chain uses TRBV21-1 with TRBJ2-7; the table assigns TRBD2, which was not confirmed against the DNA. TRBV21-1 is noted as a pseudogene. The CDR3 has 12 amino acids. The CDR3 DNA sequence: TGTGCCAGCAGCGTCCGGGGCTACGAGCAGTACTTC. Amino acid sequence: CASSVRGYEQYF.

This chain joins TRBV11-2 and TRBJ2-1, with 15 bases matching TRBD2. The CDR3 sequence is 16 residues long. Unmatched junction bases numbered 6, after V lost 4 bases and J lost 8 bases. From germline, CDR1 is SGHAT and CDR2 FQNNGV. The CDR3 spells CASSYLGLAGGDEQFF. CDR3 bases: TGTGCCAGCAGCTATCTAGGACTAGCGGGAGGGGATGAGCAGTTCTTC.

This clone showed up just once. The chain joins TRBV30 to TRBJ1-1; no reliable D call. The CDR3 contains 11 residues. V was pared by 2 bases and J by 3 bases, with 4 bases between. CDR1 GTSNPN and CDR2 SVGIG come from the germline V gene (reference sequence). The CDR3 region is CAWSRDTEAFF. The CDR3 DNA reads as TGTGCCTGGAGTCGGGACACTGAAGCTTTCTTT.

V gene TRBV5-4 combines with J gene TRBJ2-5, with TRBD1 matching 7 bases. The J segment lost 6 bases and the V segment lost 5 bases, leaving 10 bases of the junction unmatched. Looked up from germline, CDR1 is SGHNT and CDR2 is YYREEE (reference sequence). This CDR3 contains 14 residues. The chain's CDR3 is CASSTDRVVQTQYF. The CDR3 coding sequence is TGTGCCAGCAGTACAGACAGGGTTGTACAGACCCAGTACTTC.

The count of this clone is one. The gene calls are TRBV4-1 and TRBJ2-7; D remains unclear. The CDR3 is 18 residues long. Germline V gives CDR1 MGHRA, CDR2 YSYEKL. V was cut by 0 bases and J by 2 bases, with 20 bases left in between. The CDR3 spells CASSQDFEKAFRTYEQYF. The CDR3 DNA reads as TGCGCCAGCAGCCAAGATTTCGAGAAAGCTTTCCGGACCTACGAGCAGTACTTC.

Notes on this clone: Other DNA sequences in the same sample also yield this CDR3. The chain uses TRBV30 and TRBJ1-1, with D maybe TRBD1 (5 bases). The CDR3 consists of 13 residues. Germline V CDR1 and CDR2: GTSNPN, SVGIG (reference sequence). V was trimmed by 3 bases and J by 3 bases, leaving 11 bases between them. The CDR3 protein is CAWRRQRYTEAFF. In DNA form, the CDR3 reads TGTGCCTGGAGACGACAGCGTTACACTGAAGCTTTCTTT.

The chain combines TRBV7-2 with TRBJ2-1; the D gene is possibly TRBD1 (6 bases). The CDR3 is 15 residues long. Germline assignment: CDR1 SGHTA and CDR2 FQGNSA. V was pared by 5 bases and J by 6 bases, with 17 bases between. CDR3 amino acids: CASSTRPGQPNEQFF. CDR3 in DNA: TGTGCCAGCAGCACCCGACCGGGACAACCCAATGAGCAGTTCTTC.

The rearrangement links TRBV28 to TRBJ2-7; 10 bases are a match to TRBD2. J was trimmed by 0 bases and V by 6 bases; bases with no gene match: 5. The CDR3 spans 15 residues. Looked up from germline, CDR1 is MDHEN and CDR2 is SYDVKM. CDR3 loop: CASSQLAGSSYEQYF. DNA for the CDR3: TGTGCCAGCAGCCAACTAGCGGGAAGCTCCTACGAGCAGTACTTC.

Worth noting for this clone: The sample holds other DNA sequences that translate to the same CDR3. This chain uses TRBV30 with TRBJ1-5, with D perhaps TRBD1 (5 bases). The V and J ends lost 3 bases and 5 bases respectively, with 11 bases between them. The germline V gene has CDR1 GTSNPN and CDR2 SVGIG (reference sequence). CDR3 size: 13 residues. The CDR3 region has the DNA TGTGCCTGGAGCCCCAGGGTGGATCAGCCCCAGCATTTT. Translation: CAWSPRVDQPQHF. The full variable domain, with the rest looked up from reference TRBV30 and TRBJ1-5, is SQTIHQWPATLVQPVGSPLSLECTVEGTSNPNLYWYRQAAGRGLQLLFYSVGIGQISSEVPQNLSASRPQDRQFILSSKKLLLSDSGFYLCAWSPRVDQPQHFGDGTRLSIL.

This chain's CDR3 is CASSLYVGRAGDTQYF. CDR3 in DNA: TGTGCCAGCAGTTTATATGTTGGGAGGGCCGGAGATACGCAGTATTTT. The chain uses TRBV27 and TRBJ2-3, with 7 positions matching TRBD2. The CDR3 spans 16 residues. V shed 1 base and J 5 bases; nucleotides not matched to a gene: 9. CDR1 is MNHEY, CDR2 SMNVEV, per germline (reference sequence).

The V call is TRBV6-6, the J call TRBJ1-2; a possible D gene is TRBD1 (5 bases). V was pared by 2 bases and J by 5 bases, with 12 bases between. The CDR3 covers 14 residues. Germline CDR1 is MNHNY and CDR2 is SVGAGI (reference sequence). This chain's CDR3 is CASSYPTGGYGYTF. In DNA, the CDR3 is TGTGCCAGCAGTTACCCGACCGGGGGTTATGGCTACACCTTC.

Comments on this clone: One end of the junction does not line up with germline, which may come from a read error. The rearrangement joins TRBV6-5 to TRBJ2-1, with 14 bases identical to TRBD2. The CDR3 extends over 12 amino acids. Germline CDR1 MNHEY, CDR2 SVGAGI. CDR3 DNA sequence: TGCCCCGGGACTAGCGGGAGCAATGAGCAGTTCTTC. This sequence encodes CPGTSGSNEQFF.

The J gene is TRBJ1-5, the V gene TRBV24-1, with 8 bases that match TRBD1. Germline values: CDR1 KGHDR, CDR2 SFDVKD. Germline trimming cut 4 bases from V and 3 bases from J; bases unmatched to any gene: 4. The CDR3 consists of 15 residues. CDR3 in amino acids: CATSEDRGDNQPQHF. The CDR3 bases are TGTGCCACCAGTGAAGACAGGGGCGACAATCAGCCCCAGCATTTT.

The gene calls are TRBV30 and TRBJ2-7, with 7 nucleotides matching TRBD2. With 0 bases clipped from V and 6 bases from J, the junction kept 8 bases outside the gene matches. From germline, CDR1 is GTSNPN and CDR2 SVGIG (reference sequence). The length of the CDR3 is 14 residues. CDR3 protein: CAWSVLAGEGEQYF. CDR3 DNA sequence: TGTGCCTGGAGTGTACTCGCGGGAGAAGGCGAGCAGTACTTC.